Listed here are 29 T cell receptor beta chains from one sample, sequenced in a study of blood T cell repertoires in COVID-19. Some clones are missing from TCRdb's copy, which holds only in-frame ones; the method was immunoSEQ multiplex PCR. Of some 150,000 clones listed, 70% to 90% are singletons. The sample comprised peripheral blood. All receptors come from a man aged 55-75 years with acute or convalescent COVID-19.

The chain carries TRBV25-1 and TRBJ2-7; 7 bases line up with TRBD1. The CDR3 extends over 13 amino acids. The ends lost 6 bases at V and 6 bases at J; junction bases unmatched: 8. CDR1 and CDR2 (germline): MGHDK, SYGVNS. CDR3 nucleotides: TGTGCCAGCAGCGACAGGGTCTTCGCCGAGCAGTACTTC. It codes for CASSDRVFAEQYF.

This clone was counted once. V gene TRBV2 combines with J gene TRBJ2-3; D gene ambiguous. V shed 6 bases and J shed 8 bases, with 15 bases lying between them. The CDR3 has 13 amino acids. Germline CDR1 is SNHLY and CDR2 is FYNNEI. The CDR3 DNA sequence: TGTGCCAGCAGCGGCATGGGCCCAGGTACGCAGTATTTT. Its protein is CASSGMGPGTQYF.

The rearrangement joins TRBV4-1 to TRBJ2-7, with D possibly being TRBD1 (6 bases). V was cut by 1 base and J by 3 bases, with 10 bases left in between. Germline V gene lookup returns CDR1 MGHRA and CDR2 YSYEKL. The CDR3 totals 14 residues. The CDR3, as DNA: TGCGCCAGCAGCCAAGTTACAGGGAACTACGAGCAGTACTTC. Translated: CASSQVTGNYEQYF.

J is TRBJ2-6 and V is TRBV6-5; D is unresolved. The ends were cut back, 0 bases at V and 0 bases at J, with 6 bases in the middle. Germline-derived CDR1 and CDR2 are MNHEY and SVGAGI. The CDR3 totals 16 residues. DNA for the CDR3: TGTGCCAGCAGTTACTCATTCTCCTCTGGGGCCAACGTCCTGACTTTC. It encodes CASSYSFSSGANVLTF.

The CDR3, as DNA: TGCGCCAGCAGACAGGGGGCTTGCCAGCCCCAGCATTTT. Residues: CASRQGACQPQHF. V is TRBV10-1 and J is TRBJ1-5; 9 bases are a match to TRBD1. V lost 6 bases and J lost 7; bases outside the gene matches: 4. Germline loops: CDR1 WNHNN, CDR2 SYGVQD (reference sequence). The CDR3 has 13 amino acids.

This clone was found a few times. The chain combines TRBV6-5 with TRBJ1-5; D might be TRBD1 (5 bases). The germline V gene has CDR1 MNHEY and CDR2 SVGAGI. V lost 0 bases to trimming and J lost 5 bases, with 11 bases between them. This CDR3 is 15 amino acids long. CDR3 nucleotide sequence: TGTGCCAGCAGTTACTCGAATCAGGGTGATCAGCCCCAGCATTTT. Translating it yields CASSYSNQGDQPQHF.

This rearrangement joins TRBV6-1 to TRBJ1-1, with unresolved D. The CDR3 extends over 13 amino acids. The V and J ends lost 1 base and 4 bases respectively, with 7 bases between them. Germline V gives CDR1 MNHNS, CDR2 SASEGT. The CDR3 DNA sequence: TGTGCCAGCAGTGAAGGGAGGGCCACTGAAGCTTTCTTT. Translating it yields CASSEGRATEAFF.

The chain couples TRBV30 to TRBJ1-1; a possible D gene is TRBD1 (5 bases). Germline V gives CDR1 GTSNPN, CDR2 SVGIG (reference sequence). V was shortened by 0 bases and J by 6 bases, with 14 bases between the two germline ends. The CDR3 is 14 amino acids. This CDR3 reads CAWSVGVGGSEAFF. The CDR3 region has the DNA TGTGCCTGGAGTGTCGGGGTCGGGGGGTCTGAAGCTTTCTTT.

The V and J genes are TRBV19 and TRBJ2-5, with TRBD2 matching over 7 bases. The CDR3 is made up of 15 amino acids. The V and J ends lost 4 bases and 0 bases, in that order; junction bases with no gene match: 5. Germline V gene sequence: CDR1 LNHDA, CDR2 SQIVND (reference sequence). The CDR3 spells CASSRGSGYQETQYF. Written as DNA, the CDR3 is TGTGCCAGTAGTAGGGGTAGCGGGTACCAAGAGACCCAGTACTTC. The whole variable domain, remainder taken from reference TRBV19 and TRBJ2-5, is DGGITQSPKYLFRKEGQNVTLSCEQNLNHDAMYWYRQDPGQGLRLIYYSQIVNDFQKGDIAEGYSVSREKKESFPLTVTSAQKNPTAFYLCASSRGSGYQETQYFGPGTRLLVL.

The count of this clone is one. This chain links TRBV6-6 with TRBJ1-1; perhaps TRBD1 as D (5 bases). Deletions cut 2 bases from V and 0 bases from J, with 7 bases between. CDR3 length: 14 residues. Per the germline V gene, CDR1 is MNHNY and CDR2 is SVGAGI (reference sequence). The CDR3 region is CASSYRQLNTEAFF. CDR3 in DNA: TGTGCCAGCAGTTACAGACAGTTGAACACTGAAGCTTTCTTT.

This chain uses TRBV2 with TRBJ2-7; no firm D call. Germline lookup yields CDR1 SNHLY and CDR2 FYNNEI. The V gene lost 7 bases and the J gene lost 4 bases, with 14 bases spanning the gap. The CDR3 runs 13 residues. The CDR3 region has the DNA TGTGCCAGCAAGCCCCTAAGATCATACGAGCAGTACTTC. Translating it yields CASKPLRSYEQYF. Supplemented by reference TRBV2 and TRBJ2-7, the full variable domain reads EPEVTQTPSHQVTQMGQEVILRCVPISNHLYFYWYRQILGQKVEFLVSFYNNEISEKSEIFDDQFSVERPDGSNFTLKIRSTKLEDSAMYFCASKPLRSYEQYFGPGTRLTVT.

Concerning this clone: Relative to the germline gene, one junction end is altered; a read error may explain this. The V call is TRBV7-2, the J call TRBJ2-1; 13 bases line up with TRBD2. Germline assignment: CDR1 SGHTA and CDR2 FQGNSA. This CDR3 has 18 amino acids. CDR3 amino acids: CASSVAPGLAGTYNEQFF. Written as DNA, the CDR3 is TGTGCCAGCAGCGTAGCTCCGGGACTAGCGGGGACCTACAATGAGCAGTTCTTC. The full variable domain, its missing parts supplied by reference TRBV7-2 and TRBJ2-1, is GAGVSQSPSNKVTEKGKDVELRCDPISGHTALYWYRQSLGQGLEFLIYFQGNSAPDKSGLPSDRFSAERTGGSVSTLTIQRTQQEDSAVYLCASSVAPGLAGTYNEQFFGPGTRLTVL.

The chain employs TRBV18 and TRBJ2-7, with D perhaps TRBD2 (5 bases). The V gene lost 4 bases and the J gene lost 2 bases, with 9 bases spanning the gap. The V gene's germline CDR1 is KGHSH and CDR2 LQKENI. The CDR3 spans 13 residues. CDR3 residues: CASSLARTYEQYF. In DNA form, the CDR3 reads TGTGCCAGCTCACTAGCGCGTACCTACGAGCAGTACTTC.

The chain has TRBV2 and TRBJ2-3; 7 nucleotides agree with TRBD1. J was trimmed by 6 bases and V by 4 bases; bases with no gene match: 10. Germline loops: CDR1 SNHLY, CDR2 FYNNEI. The CDR3 runs to 15 residues. CDR3 residues: CASSGPTGNMDTQYF. CDR3 nucleotides: TGTGCCAGCAGTGGACCGACAGGGAACATGGATACGCAGTATTTT.

J is TRBJ1-3 and V is TRBV10-2, with 9 bases identical to TRBD1. Germline V gene sequence: CDR1 WSHSY, CDR2 SAAADI. Trimming took 8 bases from V and 0 from J; bases not matched to a gene: 14. The CDR3 loop spans 18 amino acids. In nucleotides, the CDR3 is TGCGCCAGCCCAGAAATGCCGGGACAGGGCGTCTCTGGAAACACCATATATTTT. Amino acid sequence: CASPEMPGQGVSGNTIYF.

The rearrangement joins TRBV5-1 to TRBJ2-2; D is unclear. Germline lookup yields CDR1 SGHRS and CDR2 YFSETQ. The CDR3 covers 14 residues. Between the trimmed V and J ends, which lost 0 bases and 1 base, there was a span of 4 bases. The CDR3 sequence is CASSLVQNTGELFF. The CDR3 DNA reads as TGCGCCAGCAGCTTGGTACAGAACACCGGGGAGCTGTTTTTT.

This clone was seen more than once but under ten times. This sequence joins TRBV7-9 and TRBJ2-3; no reliable D call. The V end lost 6 bases, the J end lost 1 base, and 11 bases lay between the germline ends. The CDR3 runs to 14 residues. Germline loops: CDR1 SEHNR, CDR2 FQNEAQ (reference sequence). This chain's CDR3 is CASRAYAGTDTQYF. The CDR3 nucleotides read TGTGCCAGCAGGGCTTATGCTGGCACAGATACGCAGTATTTT.

The rearrangement uses TRBV7-9 and TRBJ1-3; D is unresolved. CDR1 SEHNR and CDR2 FQNEAQ come from the germline V gene (reference sequence). The germline V and J ends were trimmed by 7 bases and 1 base, with 11 bases remaining between them. This CDR3 contains 14 residues. In nucleotides, the CDR3 is TGTGCCAGCATAGGCGGGTGGTCTGGAAACACCATATATTTT. As protein: CASIGGWSGNTIYF.

CDR3 nucleotide sequence: TGTGCCAGCAGCCGAAGCTTTAATGAAAAACTGTTTTTT. It codes for CASSRSFNEKLFF. The gene calls are TRBV14 and TRBJ1-4; D unresolved. Trimming took 4 bases from V and 4 from J, leaving 7 bases between them. Germline CDR1 and CDR2: SGHDN and FVKESK. The CDR3 totals 13 residues.

This clone came up once. This sequence joins TRBV10-3 and TRBJ1-6, with 12 positions matching TRBD1. CDR3 size: 18 residues. The germline V gene has CDR1 ENHRY and CDR2 SYGVKD. Trimming at V came to 0 bases and at J to 7 bases, leaving 7 bases not matched to a gene. The CDR3 sequence: CAISESLGTGGRNSPLHF. CDR3 in DNA: TGTGCCATCAGTGAGTCGCTCGGGACAGGGGGCAGGAATTCACCCCTCCACTTT.

This clone was seen a single time. The CDR3 coding sequence is TGTGCCAGCAGCACATCCGGGACAGGGGCGAGCTCCTATAATTCACCCCTCCACTTT. It specifies CASSTSGTGASSYNSPLHF. The V call is TRBV5-5, the J call TRBJ1-6; 10 bases match TRBD1. Germline lookup yields CDR1 SGHKS and CDR2 YYEKEE (reference sequence). With V trimmed by 4 bases and J by 0 bases, 10 bases remained unmatched. The CDR3 covers 19 residues.

The chain employs TRBV11-3 and TRBJ1-5; tentative D call: TRBD1 (6 bases). V was pared by 8 bases and J by 0 bases, with 14 bases between. The CDR3 totals 15 residues. CDR1 and CDR2 (germline): SGHNT, YENEEA. CDR3 protein: CASPRQVYSNQPQHF. The CDR3 DNA sequence: TGTGCCAGCCCCCGACAGGTTTATAGCAATCAGCCCCAGCATTTT. Variable domain in full (rest from reference TRBV11-3 and TRBJ1-5): EAGVVQSPRYKIIEKKQPVAFWCNPISGHNTLYWYLQNLGQGPELLIRYENEEAVDDSQLPKDRFSAERLKGVDSTLKIQPAELGDSAVYLCASPRQVYSNQPQHFGDGTRLSIL.

The chain is built from TRBV5-1 and TRBJ1-1; TRBD1 agrees at 7 bases. The CDR3 is 11 amino acids. CDR1 SGHRS and CDR2 YFSETQ come from the germline V gene. The V gene end was trimmed by 4 bases and the J gene end by 8 bases; junction bases not matched to a gene: 2. CDR3 residues: CASSRDREAFF. CDR3 DNA sequence: TGCGCCAGCAGCCGGGACAGAGAAGCTTTCTTT.

The gene calls are TRBV19 and TRBJ1-3; D might be TRBD1 (5 bases). Germline CDR1 and CDR2: LNHDA and SQIVND (reference sequence). This CDR3 region has 15 residues. V was clipped by 5 bases and J by 0 bases, with 11 bases between them. The CDR3 DNA sequence: TGTGCCAGTAGTGCAGGACACCCCTCTGGAAACACCATATATTTT. Protein product: CASSAGHPSGNTIYF.

The V and J genes are TRBV30 and TRBJ1-6; 7 nucleotides match TRBD1. V lost 3 bases and J lost 5; bases outside the gene matches: 7. The CDR3 has 15 amino acids. Per the germline V gene, CDR1 is GTSNPN and CDR2 is SVGIG (reference sequence). The CDR3 protein is CAWRTRDRDNSPLHF. CDR3 DNA: TGTGCCTGGAGAACGAGAGACAGGGATAATTCACCCCTCCACTTT. Complete variable domain (other parts from reference TRBV30 and TRBJ1-6): SQTIHQWPATLVQPVGSPLSLECTVEGTSNPNLYWYRQAAGRGLQLLFYSVGIGQISSEVPQNLSASRPQDRQFILSSKKLLLSDSGFYLCAWRTRDRDNSPLHFGNGTRLTVT.

The rearrangement uses TRBV6-5 and TRBJ1-2, with D possibly TRBD1 on 6 matching bases. The ends were cut back, 8 bases at V and 6 bases at J, with 10 bases in the middle. The V gene's germline CDR1 is MNHEY and CDR2 SVGAGI. CDR3 size: 11 residues. The CDR3 loop reads CASGGGDGYTF. CDR3 coding DNA: TGTGCCAGCGGGGGGGGCGATGGCTACACCTTC.

The chain combines TRBV19 with TRBJ1-5, with TRBD1 matching 7 bases. The germline CDR1 and CDR2 sequences are LNHDA and SQIVND (reference sequence). This CDR3 comprises 15 residues. With V trimmed by 7 bases and J by 7 bases, 13 bases remained unmatched. CDR3 loop: CASTRTGTGRQPQHF. DNA of the CDR3: TGTGCCAGTACCCGGACAGGAACGGGCAGGCAGCCCCAGCATTTT.

J is TRBJ2-5 and V is TRBV7-6, with D tentatively TRBD1 (6 bases). The CDR3 covers 12 residues. Germline V gives CDR1 SGHVS, CDR2 FNYEAQ. V shed 5 bases and J shed 5 bases, with 9 bases lying between them. The CDR3 DNA sequence: TGTGCCAGCAGCCTACAGGGCGAGACCCAGTACTTC. Translating it yields CASSLQGETQYF.

The chain links TRBV19 to TRBJ1-2; D gene uncertain. The germline V gene has CDR1 LNHDA and CDR2 SQIVND (reference sequence). V dropped 6 bases and J dropped 6 bases, with 14 bases sitting between them. The CDR3 runs 13 residues. CDR3 region: CASRYGRDDGYTF. Written as DNA, the CDR3 is TGTGCCAGTAGGTATGGGAGGGATGATGGCTACACCTTC. The variable domain in full, completed from reference TRBV19 and TRBJ1-2, reads DGGITQSPKYLFRKEGQNVTLSCEQNLNHDAMYWYRQDPGQGLRLIYYSQIVNDFQKGDIAEGYSVSREKKESFPLTVTSAQKNPTAFYLCASRYGRDDGYTFGSGTRLTVV.